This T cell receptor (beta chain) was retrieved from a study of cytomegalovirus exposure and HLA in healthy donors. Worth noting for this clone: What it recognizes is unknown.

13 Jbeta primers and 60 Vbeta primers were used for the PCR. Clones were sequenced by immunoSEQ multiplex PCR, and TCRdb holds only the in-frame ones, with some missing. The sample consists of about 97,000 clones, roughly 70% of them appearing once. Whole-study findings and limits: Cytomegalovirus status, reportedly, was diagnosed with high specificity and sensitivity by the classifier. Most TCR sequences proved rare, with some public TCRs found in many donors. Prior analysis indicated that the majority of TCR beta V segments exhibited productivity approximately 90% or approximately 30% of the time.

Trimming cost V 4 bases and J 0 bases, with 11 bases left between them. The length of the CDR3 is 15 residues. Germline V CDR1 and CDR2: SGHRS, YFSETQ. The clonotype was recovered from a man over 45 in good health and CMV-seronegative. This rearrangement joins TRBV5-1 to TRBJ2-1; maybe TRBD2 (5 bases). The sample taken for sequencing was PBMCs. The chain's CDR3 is CASSGSGSSYNEQFF. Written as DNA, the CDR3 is TGCGCCAGCAGCGGGAGCGGAAGCTCCTACAATGAGCAGTTCTTC. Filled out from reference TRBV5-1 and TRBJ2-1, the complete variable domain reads KAGVTQTPRYLIKTRGQQVTLSCSPISGHRSVSWYQQTPGQGLQFLFEYFSETQRNKGNFPGRFSGRQFSNSRSEMNVSTLELGDSALYLCASSGSGSSYNEQFFGPGTRLTVL.